This T cell receptor (beta chain) originates from a study of beta chain features in type 1 diabetes. The authors reverse transcribed all of the isolated RNA, so sequencing captured expressed TCRB transcripts. Using immunoSEQ multiplex PCR, the repertoire was profiled, and TCRdb retains in-frame clones only, with some absent. The data show 280,000 or so clones, approximately 15% seen once. With respect to this clone: Antigen specificity is unknown.

Whole-study findings and limits: Type 1 diabetes patients had TCRB CDR3s that were shorter (moderately but significantly so) in all four CD4+ subsets.

Between the trimmed V and J ends, which lost 3 bases and 4 bases, there was a span of 12 bases. Germline values: CDR1 SGHTA, CDR2 FQGNSA. The CDR3 covers 14 residues. Sequencing was carried out using naive CD4+ T cells from blood. This receptor was identified in a man in his late teens or twenties with type 1 diabetes. The chain recombines TRBV7-2 with TRBJ1-1, with no clear D. The CDR3 sequence is CASSFGLAFTEAFF. CDR3 nucleotides: TGTGCCAGCAGCTTCGGACTGGCCTTCACTGAAGCTTTCTTT. The variable domain in full, with the rest retrieved from reference TRBV7-2 and TRBJ1-1, is GAGVSQSPSNKVTEKGKDVELRCDPISGHTALYWYRQSLGQGLEFLIYFQGNSAPDKSGLPSDRFSAERTGGSVSTLTIQRTQQEDSAVYLCASSFGLAFTEAFFGQGTRLTVV.